A selection of T cell receptor beta chains follows, all from one sample in a study of cytomegalovirus exposure and HLA in healthy donors. TCRdb's table, derived via immunoSEQ multiplex PCR, lists solely in-frame clones and lacks some. The table records around 72,000 clones, approximately 70% of them present only once. The source material was PBMCs. The receptors come from a man between 35 and 55 years old in good health and CMV-seropositive. Each CDR3 is given with its conserved first and last residue. A D gene is named only where the DNA matches it firmly. Clone size, where shown, is once, few, many, or a class for clones that have expanded.

.	TRBV28	TRBJ1-5	.	CASILGGADQPQHF	TGTGCCAGCATCCTGGGGGGGGCTGATCAGCCCCAGCATTTT
few	TRBV5-1	TRBJ2-1	TRBD2	CASSLGGGVNNEQFF	TGCGCCAGCAGCTTGGGCGGGGGTGTAAACAATGAGCAGTTCTTC
.	TRBV19	TRBJ2-1	TRBD1	CASSSPGTGGNEQFF	TGTGCCAGTAGTTCCCCCGGGACAGGGGGCAATGAGCAGTTCTTC
once	TRBV6-1	TRBJ2-7	.	CASSESGTGLYEQYF	TGTGCCAGCAGTGAATCCGGGACTGGACTCTACGAGCAGTACTTC
few	TRBV5-8	TRBJ2-7	.	CASSRGQKNYEQYF	TGTGCCAGCAGCCGCGGACAGAAAAACTACGAGCAGTACTTC
.	TRBV28	TRBJ1-1	.	CASSLFAQGRDTEAFF	TGTGCCAGCAGTTTATTTGCCCAGGGGAGGGACACTGAAGCTTTCTTT
.	TRBV7-3	TRBJ1-6	.	CASSSSGSNSPLHF	TGTGCCAGCAGCTCCTCGGGGAGCAATTCACCCCTCCACTTT
.	TRBV29-1	TRBJ2-3	.	CSVVPYTDTQYF	TGCAGCGTTGTCCCGTACACAGATACGCAGTATTTT
.	TRBV4-1	TRBJ1-1	.	CASSQDPETRGQNTEAFF	TGCGCCAGCAGCCAAGATCCGGAGACCAGGGGCCAGAACACTGAAGCTTTCTTT
.	TRBV19	TRBJ2-4	.	CASSVTGTSKNIQYF	TGTGCCAGTAGTGTAACCGGGACAAGCAAAAACATTCAGTACTTC
.	TRBV10-1	TRBJ2-3	.	CASSESLDYPKQYF	TGCGCCAGCAGTGAGTCCTTGGACTATCCTAAGCAGTATTTT
medium-sized	TRBV5-5	TRBJ1-6	.	CASSSGSYNSPLHF	TGTGCCAGCAGCTCGGGCTCCTATAATTCACCCCTCCACTTT
.	TRBV15	TRBJ2-5	TRBD1	CATSRTGGAETQYF	TGTGCCACCAGCAGGACAGGGGGCGCGGAGACCCAGTACTTC
few	TRBV10-2	TRBJ1-2	.	CASSGEGRVYGYTF	TGCGCCAGCAGTGGAGAGGGAAGAGTCTATGGCTACACCTTC
.	TRBV7-8	TRBJ2-7	TRBD1	CASSFPGQVYEQYF	TGTGCCAGCAGCTTTCCGGGACAGGTGTACGAGCAGTACTTC
.	TRBV28	TRBJ2-7	.	CASRTPGGGQAAYEQYF	TGTGCCAGCAGAACCCCTGGGGGGGGACAGGCAGCCTACGAGCAGTACTTC
.	TRBV30	TRBJ2-3	.	CAWSVQGTNTQYF	TGTGCCTGGAGTGTACAAGGAACTAATACGCAGTATTTT
.	TRBV19	TRBJ1-5	.	CASSIGQGNNQPQHF	TGTGCCAGTAGTATAGGGCAGGGGAACAATCAGCCCCAGCATTTT
.	TRBV6-1	TRBJ1-5	.	CASNAEMSNQPQHF	TGTGCCAGCAACGCAGAAATGAGCAATCAGCCCCAGCATTTT
.	TRBV21-1	TRBJ1-6	.	CASSSGLNSPLHF	TGTGCCAGCAGCTCAGGGCTTAATTCACCCCTCCACTTT
.	TRBV6-5	TRBJ2-3	TRBD1	CASSYRDRWTDTQYF	TGTGCCAGCAGTTACCGGGACAGGTGGACAGATACGCAGTATTTT
.	TRBV25-1	TRBJ2-3	.	CASSWGPNVDTDTQYF	TGTGCCAGCAGTTGGGGCCCCAACGTCGACACAGATACGCAGTATTTT
.	TRBV7-3	TRBJ2-4	.	CASSHKIRAVKNIQYF	TGTGCCAGCAGCCATAAGATCAGGGCTGTGAAAAACATTCAGTACTTC
.	TRBV29-1	TRBJ2-7	TRBD1	CSVVTGGTYEQYF	TGCAGCGTTGTTACAGGGGGTACCTACGAGCAGTACTTC
.	TRBV4-3	TRBJ1-6	TRBD1	CASSPETGGLYNSPLHF	TGCGCCAGCAGCCCAGAGACAGGGGGGCTATATAATTCACCCCTCCACTTT
.	TRBV30	TRBJ1-3	.	CAWSVEETIYF	TGTGCCTGGAGTGTAGAGGAGACCATATATTTT
.	TRBV12-2	TRBJ2-4	.	CASRLEWGTKNIQYF	TGTGCAAGTCGCTTAGAGTGGGGGACTAAAAACATTCAGTACTTC
.	TRBV5-8	TRBJ1-1	TRBD1	CASDRDAEAFF	TGTGCCAGTGACAGGGATGCTGAAGCTTTCTTT
few	TRBV5-1	TRBJ1-1	.	CASSLGGVDTEAFF	TGCGCCAGCAGCTTGGGGGGGGTCGACACTGAAGCTTTCTTT
.	TRBV5-1	TRBJ2-7	.	CASSLAARIEQYF	TGCGCCAGCAGCTTGGCAGCTAGAATCGAGCAGTACTTC
once	TRBV29-1	TRBJ2-3	.	CSVEDARTGTDTQYF	TGCAGCGTTGAAGACGCCAGGACAGGCACAGATACGCAGTATTTT
.	TRBV30	TRBJ1-3	TRBD1	CAWNRDRVSMGGNTIYF	TGTGCCTGGAACCGGGACAGGGTATCGATGGGAGGAAACACCATATATTTT
.	TRBV5-5	TRBJ1-6	TRBD1	CASSLGTGYSPLHF	TGTGCCAGCAGCTTGGGGACAGGGTATTCACCCCTCCACTTT
.	TRBV19	TRBJ2-3	.	CASSNRGSSGSTDTQYF	TGTGCCAGTAGTAACCGGGGTAGTAGCGGCTCCACAGATACGCAGTATTTT
.	TRBV11-3	TRBJ1-2	.	CASSSYRDTIGYTF	TGTGCCAGCAGCTCCTACCGGGACACCATTGGCTACACCTTC
.	TRBV2	TRBJ2-3	.	CASSERRGRADTQYF	TGTGCCAGCAGTGAAAGGCGGGGAAGGGCAGATACGCAGTATTTT
.	TRBV5-1	TRBJ1-1	TRBD1	CASSLDRENTEAFF	TGCGCCAGCAGCTTAGACAGGGAGAACACTGAAGCTTTCTTT
.	TRBV30	TRBJ2-1	.	CAWRAPGQGLYNEQFF	TGTGCCTGGAGGGCCCCCGGGCAGGGTTTATACAATGAGCAGTTCTTC
.	TRBV30	TRBJ1-2	.	CAWTGDKGGYTF	TGTGCCTGGACAGGGGATAAAGGAGGCTACACCTTC
.	TRBV21-1	TRBJ1-1	.	CASSKARRGNTEAFF	TGTGCCAGCAGCAAAGCGAGGAGGGGGAACACTGAAGCTTTCTTT
.	TRBV4-1	TRBJ1-2	.	CASSQDGGPVNYGYTF	TGCGCCAGCAGCCAAGACGGGGGTCCAGTTAACTATGGCTACACCTTC
few	TRBV5-1	TRBJ2-2	.	CASSLEQSTGELFF	TGCGCCAGCAGCTTGGAACAGTCCACCGGGGAGCTGTTTTTT
.	TRBV30	TRBJ2-2	.	CAVPDRSNTGELFF	TGTGCCGTGCCGGACAGATCGAACACCGGGGAGCTGTTTTTT
.	TRBV7-2	TRBJ1-3	.	CASSRSGNTIYF	TGTGCCAGCAGCCGCTCTGGAAACACCATATATTTT
.	TRBV5-1	TRBJ1-1	.	CASSLVFRGMNTEAFF	TGCGCCAGCAGCTTGGTATTTCGGGGAATGAACACTGAAGCTTTCTTT
.	TRBV11-2	TRBJ1-1	TRBD1	CASSSWTGDGTEAFF	TGTGCCAGCAGCTCCTGGACAGGTGACGGGACTGAAGCTTTCTTT
.	TRBV28	TRBJ1-4	TRBD1	CASSSWGQPRTNEKLFF	TGTGCCAGCAGTTCCTGGGGACAGCCTAGGACTAATGAAAAACTGTTTTTT
once	TRBV14	TRBJ2-5	TRBD2	CASSQGAIAGRQETQYF	TGTGCCAGCAGCCAAGGGGCGATAGCGGGGAGGCAAGAGACCCAGTACTTC
.	TRBV6-5	TRBJ2-3	.	CASRGTRTDTQYF	TGTGCCAGCAGGGGAACTAGGACAGATACGCAGTATTTT
.	TRBV5-1	TRBJ2-5	TRBD2	CASSLVLAAQGTQYF	TGCGCCAGCAGCTTGGTTCTAGCGGCGCAAGGGACCCAGTACTTC
.	TRBV9	TRBJ1-1	.	CASSGEGGRQGEAFF	TGTGCCAGCAGCGGGGAGGGGGGGCGCCAAGGTGAAGCTTTCTTT
.	TRBV7-8	TRBJ1-5	TRBD1	CASSLPWGQGISNQPQHF	TGTGCCAGCAGCTTGCCGTGGGGACAGGGTATAAGCAATCAGCCCCAGCATTTT
few	TRBV19	TRBJ2-6	.	CASSISGANVLTF	TGTGCCAGTTCCATCTCTGGGGCCAACGTCCTGACTTTC
.	TRBV19	TRBJ2-1	TRBD2	CASSIELAGGPHYEQFF	TGTGCCAGTAGTATAGAATTAGCGGGGGGGCCTCACTATGAGCAGTTCTTC
.	TRBV7-2	TRBJ1-6	.	CASSSGSGSSYNSPLHF	TGTGCCAGCAGCTCGGGGTCGGGGAGTTCCTATAATTCACCCCTCCACTTT
once	TRBV10-3	TRBJ1-2	TRBD1	CAISEPNRGFYGYTF	TGTGCCATCAGTGAGCCAAACAGGGGATTCTATGGCTACACCTTC
few	TRBV2	TRBJ2-1	TRBD1	CASREGQGAISYNEQFF	TGTGCCAGCAGGGAGGGACAGGGGGCGATCTCCTACAATGAGCAGTTCTTC